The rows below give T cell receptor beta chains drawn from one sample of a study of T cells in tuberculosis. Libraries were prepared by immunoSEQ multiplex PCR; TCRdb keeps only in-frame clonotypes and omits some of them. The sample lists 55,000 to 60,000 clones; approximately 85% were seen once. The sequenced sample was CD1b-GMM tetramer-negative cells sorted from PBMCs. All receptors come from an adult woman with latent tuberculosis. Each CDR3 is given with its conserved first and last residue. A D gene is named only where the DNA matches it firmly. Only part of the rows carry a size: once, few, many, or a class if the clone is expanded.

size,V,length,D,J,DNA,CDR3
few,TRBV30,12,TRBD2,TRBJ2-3,TGTGCCTGCACTGGACTAGCGGATACGCAGTATTTT,CACTGLADTQYF
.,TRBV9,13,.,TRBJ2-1,TGTGCCAGCAGCGGTACCCCGGGACAAGAGCAGTTCTTC,CASSGTPGQEQFF
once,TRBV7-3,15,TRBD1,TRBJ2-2,TGTGCCAGCAGCCCGGGACAGAGGGGCACCGGGGAGCTGTTTTTT,CASSPGQRGTGELFF
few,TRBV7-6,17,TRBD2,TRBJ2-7,TGTGCCAGCAGCTTACTTTCCCCGACGGGAGGGACGCGCGAGCAGTACTTC,CASSLLSPTGGTREQYF
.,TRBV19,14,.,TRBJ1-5,TGTGCCAGTAGTTCGCCGGGAAGCAATCAGCCCCAGCATTTT,CASSSPGSNQPQHF
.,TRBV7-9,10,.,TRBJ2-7,TGTGCCAGCGGGCGCTACGAGCAGTACTTC,CASGRYEQYF
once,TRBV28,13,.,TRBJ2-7,TGTGCCAGCAGTGACTGGGGAGGGGGCGAGCAGTACTTC,CASSDWGGGEQYF
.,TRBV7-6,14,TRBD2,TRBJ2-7,TGTGCCAGCAGCTGGGGAGGGGCAGACTACGAGCAGTACTTC,CASSWGGADYEQYF
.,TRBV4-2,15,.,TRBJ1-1,TGTGCCAGCAGCCAAGATCTTAGCCAAGAGACTGAAGCTTTCTTT,CASSQDLSQETEAFF
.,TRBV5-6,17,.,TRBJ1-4,TGTGCCAGCAGCTTGAGCGACGGGGGGGGGACTAATGAAAAACTGTTTTTT,CASSLSDGGGTNEKLFF
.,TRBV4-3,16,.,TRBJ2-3,TGCGCCAGCAGCCAAGATATAGGGAGAGTCACAGATACGCAGTATTTT,CASSQDIGRVTDTQYF
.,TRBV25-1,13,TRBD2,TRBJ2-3,TGTGCCAGCAGTGAACCGGGACTAGCGGGCCGGTATTTT,CASSEPGLAGRYF
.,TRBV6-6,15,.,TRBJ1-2,TGTGCCAGCAGTTACACTGAGAGGGGGACCTATGGCTACACCTTC,CASSYTERGTYGYTF
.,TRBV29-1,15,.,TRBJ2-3,TGCAGCGTTACGCGGGGACTCCTTGGTAAAGATACGCAGTATTTT,CSVTRGLLGKDTQYF
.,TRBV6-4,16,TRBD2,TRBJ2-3,TGTGCCAGCAGTGACTCGATGGCGGGGGGGCCAGATACGCAGTATTTT,CASSDSMAGGPDTQYF
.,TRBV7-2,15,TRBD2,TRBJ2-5,TGTGCCAGCAGCCCTAGCGGGAGTAGGCGAGAGACCCAGTACTTC,CASSPSGSRRETQYF
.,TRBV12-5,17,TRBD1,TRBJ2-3,TGTGCTAGTGGCCCCCGCCTTGGACAGGGCCTCACAGATACGCAGTATTTT,CASGPRLGQGLTDTQYF
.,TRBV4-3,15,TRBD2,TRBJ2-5,TGCGCCAGCAGCCAATCCCGACTAGCCGGGGAGACCCAGTACTTC,CASSQSRLAGETQYF
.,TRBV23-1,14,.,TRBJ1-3,TGCGCCAGTAGGACAGCAGTCTCTGGAAACACCATATATTTT,CASRTAVSGNTIYF
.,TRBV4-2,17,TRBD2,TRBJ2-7,TGTGCCAGCAGCCAAGTTTGGGGCAGCGGGATCTCCTACGAGCAGTACTTC,CASSQVWGSGISYEQYF
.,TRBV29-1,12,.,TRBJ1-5,TGCAGCGTTGGTCAGGTCAATCAGCCCCAGCATTTT,CSVGQVNQPQHF
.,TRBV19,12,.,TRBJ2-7,TGTGCCAGTAGTCGGAGCCGCTACGAGCAGTACTTC,CASSRSRYEQYF
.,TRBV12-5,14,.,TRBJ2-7,TGTGCTAGTGGCCGGGTGGAGCTGCCCTACGAGCAGTACTTC,CASGRVELPYEQYF
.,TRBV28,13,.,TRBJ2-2,TGTGCCAGCAGTTTCGCAGGGACCGGGGAGCTGTTTTTT,CASSFAGTGELFF
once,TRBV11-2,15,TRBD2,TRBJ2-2,TGTGCCAGCAGCTTAGAACTAGCGTTGACCGGGGAGCTGTTTTTT,CASSLELALTGELFF
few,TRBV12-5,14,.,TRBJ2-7,TGTGCTAGTGAAGACATACCGGGGGAAAACGAGCAGTACTTC,CASEDIPGENEQYF
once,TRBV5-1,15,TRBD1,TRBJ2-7,TGCGCCAGCAGCTTGGATGGACAGGGGGCGAGCGAGCAGTACTTC,CASSLDGQGASEQYF
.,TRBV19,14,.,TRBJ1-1,TGTGCCAGTAGTATAGGAGGTGGGCGGGGTGAAGCTTTCTTT,CASSIGGGRGEAFF
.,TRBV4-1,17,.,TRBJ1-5,TGCGCCAGCAGCCAAGTGGGGGCTTTAGCAGGCCGCGGGCCCCAGCATTTT,CASSQVGALAGRGPQHF
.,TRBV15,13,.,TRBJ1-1,TGTGCCACCAGCAGGACCGCGGACACTGAAGCTTTCTTT,CATSRTADTEAFF
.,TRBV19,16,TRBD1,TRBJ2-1,TGTGCCAGTAGTATAGAGGACAGGAGCTCCTACAATGAGCAGTTCTTC,CASSIEDRSSYNEQFF
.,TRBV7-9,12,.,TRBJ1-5,TGTGCCAGCAGCTCCCTTAATCAGCCCCAGCATTTT,CASSSLNQPQHF
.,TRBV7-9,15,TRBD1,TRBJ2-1,TGTGCCAGCAGCCCCCGGACAGGGGAGATCAATGAGCAGTTCTTC,CASSPRTGEINEQFF
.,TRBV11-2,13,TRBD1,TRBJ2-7,TGTGCCAGCAGCTTCGACAGGGGTTACGAGCAGTACTTC,CASSFDRGYEQYF
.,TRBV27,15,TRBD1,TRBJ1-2,TGTGCCAGCAGACCACAGGGGGTGGGAAACTATGGCTACACCTTC,CASRPQGVGNYGYTF
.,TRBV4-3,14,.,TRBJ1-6,TGCGCCAGCAGCCAAGATTGGATGGAGTCCCCCCTCCACTTT,CASSQDWMESPLHF
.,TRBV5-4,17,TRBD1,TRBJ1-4,TGTGCCAGCAGCCCACCTACTTCAGGGGGCATGAGGGAAAAACTGTTTTTT,CASSPPTSGGMREKLFF
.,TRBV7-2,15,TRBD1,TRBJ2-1,TGTGCCAGCAGCTTCCGGGACAGTAGACCCAATGAGCAGTTCTTC,CASSFRDSRPNEQFF
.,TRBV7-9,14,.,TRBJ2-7,TGTGCCAGCAGCCACTCGGGGGGCGGCTACGAGCAGTACTTC,CASSHSGGGYEQYF
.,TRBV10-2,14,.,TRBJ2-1,TGCGCCAGCAGTGAGGCAGGGATAAGCCATGAGCAGTTCTTC,CASSEAGISHEQFF
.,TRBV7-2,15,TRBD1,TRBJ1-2,TGTGCCAGCAGCTTCCTGACAGGGACGGTCTATGGCTACACCTTC,CASSFLTGTVYGYTF
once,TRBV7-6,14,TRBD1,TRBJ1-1,TGTGCCAGCAGCTCAGGGACAGGGGTGGCTGAAGCTTTCTTT,CASSSGTGVAEAFF
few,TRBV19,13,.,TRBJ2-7,TGTGCCAGTAGTGTCGTTGCCAGCTACGAGCAGTACTTC,CASSVVASYEQYF
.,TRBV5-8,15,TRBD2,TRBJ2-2,TGTGCCAGCAGCTGGCGGGGGGATAACACCGGGGAGCTGTTTTTT,CASSWRGDNTGELFF
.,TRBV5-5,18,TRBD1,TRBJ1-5,TGTGCCAGCAGCCCCAGTGCCGGGACAGGGAATAGCAATCAGCCCCAGCATTTT,CASSPSAGTGNSNQPQHF
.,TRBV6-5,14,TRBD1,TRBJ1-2,TGTGCCAGCAGTTACAGACAGGGGATCAATGGCTACACCTTC,CASSYRQGINGYTF
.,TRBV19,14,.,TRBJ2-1,TGTGCCAGTAGTCCGGGTAGCTCCTACAATGAGCAGTTCTTC,CASSPGSSYNEQFF
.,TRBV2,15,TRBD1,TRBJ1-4,TGTGCCAGCAGCCGGATACTACAGGGGGCCGAAAAACTGTTTTTT,CASSRILQGAEKLFF
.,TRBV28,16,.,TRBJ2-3,TGTGCCAGCAGTTTAAGCGCGTTACGTTTCACAGATACGCAGTATTTT,CASSLSALRFTDTQYF
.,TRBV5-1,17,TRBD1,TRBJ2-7,TGCGCCAGCAGCTTGGACCCAATAACAGGGGGACTTTACGAGCAGTACTTC,CASSLDPITGGLYEQYF
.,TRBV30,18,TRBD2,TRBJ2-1,TGTGCCTGGAGCGCGGGACTAGCGGGAGGGTTAGCCTACAATGAGCAGTTCTTC,CAWSAGLAGGLAYNEQFF
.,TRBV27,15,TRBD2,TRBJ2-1,TGTGCCAGCAGTTTAGCGCTAGCGGGAGTAAATGAGCAGTTCTTC,CASSLALAGVNEQFF
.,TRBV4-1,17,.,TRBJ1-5,TGCGCCAGCAGCCAAGAAGTGGCGGGGGCCACCAATCAGCCCCAGCATTTT,CASSQEVAGATNQPQHF
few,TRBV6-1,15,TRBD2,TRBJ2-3,TGTGCCAGCAGTGACGGGACTAGCGAGACAGATACGCAGTATTTT,CASSDGTSETDTQYF
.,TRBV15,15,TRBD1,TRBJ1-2,TGTGCCACCAGCAGAGAAGGGACAGTTGGCTATGGCTACACCTTC,CATSREGTVGYGYTF
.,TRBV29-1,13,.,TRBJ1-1,TGCAGCGTTGACTCGGCAGGGAGGACTGAAGCTTTCTTT,CSVDSAGRTEAFF
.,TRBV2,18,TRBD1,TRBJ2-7,TGTGCCAGCAGTGATCCCTCCCTTACAGGGGGCCGCCTCTACGAGCAGTACTTC,CASSDPSLTGGRLYEQYF
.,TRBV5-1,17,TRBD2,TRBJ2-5,TGCGCCAGCACTTGGGGGAAGGGACTAGCGGTCCAAGAGACCCAGTACTTC,CASTWGKGLAVQETQYF
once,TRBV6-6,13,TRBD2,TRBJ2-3,TGTGCCGCCTCAGAGGTAGCGGGTGGCACGCAGTATTTT,CAASEVAGGTQYF
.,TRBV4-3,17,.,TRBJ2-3,TGCGCCAGCAGCCAAGATACTAGCTGGGAGTTCCGCGATACGCAGTATTTT,CASSQDTSWEFRDTQYF